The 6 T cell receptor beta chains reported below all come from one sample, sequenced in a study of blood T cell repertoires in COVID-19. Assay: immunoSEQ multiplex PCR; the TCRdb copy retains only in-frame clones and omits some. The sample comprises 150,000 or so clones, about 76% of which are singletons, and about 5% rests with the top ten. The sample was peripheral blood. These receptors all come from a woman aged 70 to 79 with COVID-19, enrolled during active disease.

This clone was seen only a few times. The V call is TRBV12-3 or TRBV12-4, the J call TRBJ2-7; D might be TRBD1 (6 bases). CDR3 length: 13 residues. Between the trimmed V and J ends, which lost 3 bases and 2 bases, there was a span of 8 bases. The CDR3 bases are TGTGCCAGCAGTTTCAGACAGGCCTACGAGCAGTACTTC. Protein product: CASSFRQAYEQYF.

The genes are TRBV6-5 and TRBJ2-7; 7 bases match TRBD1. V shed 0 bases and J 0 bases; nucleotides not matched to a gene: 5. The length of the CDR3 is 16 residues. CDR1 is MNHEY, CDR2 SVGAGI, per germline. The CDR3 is CASSYSSGDSSYEQYF. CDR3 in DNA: TGTGCCAGCAGTTACTCGTCCGGGGACAGCTCCTACGAGCAGTACTTC.

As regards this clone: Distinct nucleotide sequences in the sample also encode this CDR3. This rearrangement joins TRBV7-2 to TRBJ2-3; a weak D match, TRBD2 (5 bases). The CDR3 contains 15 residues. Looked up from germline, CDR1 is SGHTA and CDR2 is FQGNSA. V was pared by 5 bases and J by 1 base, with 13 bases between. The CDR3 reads CASSPSGGGTDTQYF. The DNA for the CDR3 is TGTGCCAGCAGCCCGAGCGGTGGTGGCACAGATACGCAGTATTTT.

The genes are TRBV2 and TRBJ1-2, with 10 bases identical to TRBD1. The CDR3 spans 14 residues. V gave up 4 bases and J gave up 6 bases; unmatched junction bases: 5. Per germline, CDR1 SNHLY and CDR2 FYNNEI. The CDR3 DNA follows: TGTGCCAGCAGTGTCAGACAGGGGGCGGATGGCTACACCTTC. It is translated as CASSVRQGADGYTF.

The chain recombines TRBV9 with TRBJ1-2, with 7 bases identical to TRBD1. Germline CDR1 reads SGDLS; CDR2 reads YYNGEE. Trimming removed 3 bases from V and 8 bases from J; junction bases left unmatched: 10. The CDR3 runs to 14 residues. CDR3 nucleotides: TGTGCCAGCAGCGCCTATACAGGGGAGGCGGGCTACACCTTC. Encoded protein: CASSAYTGEAGYTF.

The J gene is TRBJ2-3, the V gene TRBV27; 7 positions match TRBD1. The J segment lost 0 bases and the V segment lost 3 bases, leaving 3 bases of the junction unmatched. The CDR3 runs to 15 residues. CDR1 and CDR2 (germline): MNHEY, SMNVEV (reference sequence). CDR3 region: CASSFTGVSTDTQYF. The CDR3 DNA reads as TGTGCCAGCAGTTTCACAGGGGTTAGCACAGATACGCAGTATTTT.